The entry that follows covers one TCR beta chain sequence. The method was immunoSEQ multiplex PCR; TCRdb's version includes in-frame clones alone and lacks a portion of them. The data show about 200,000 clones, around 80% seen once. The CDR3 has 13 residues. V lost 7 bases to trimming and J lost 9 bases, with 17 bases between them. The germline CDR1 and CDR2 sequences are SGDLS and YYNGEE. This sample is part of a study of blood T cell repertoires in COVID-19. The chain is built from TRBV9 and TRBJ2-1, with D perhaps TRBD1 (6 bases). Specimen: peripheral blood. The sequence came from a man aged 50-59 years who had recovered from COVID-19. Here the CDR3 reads CASGGVGATEQFF. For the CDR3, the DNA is TGTGCCAGCGGCGGTGTGGGGGCTACTGAGCAGTTCTTC.